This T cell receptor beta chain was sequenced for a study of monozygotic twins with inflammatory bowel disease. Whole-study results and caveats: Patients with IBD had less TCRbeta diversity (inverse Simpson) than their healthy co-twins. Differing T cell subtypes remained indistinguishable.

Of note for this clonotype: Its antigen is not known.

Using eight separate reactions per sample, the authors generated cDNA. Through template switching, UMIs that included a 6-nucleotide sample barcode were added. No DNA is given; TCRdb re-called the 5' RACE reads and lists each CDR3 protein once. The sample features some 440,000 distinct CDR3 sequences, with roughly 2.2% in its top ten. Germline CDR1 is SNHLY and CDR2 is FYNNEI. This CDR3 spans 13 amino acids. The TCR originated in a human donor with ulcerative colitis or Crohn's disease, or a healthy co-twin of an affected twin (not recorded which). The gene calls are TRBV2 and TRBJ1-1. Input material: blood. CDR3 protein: CASVGDPNTEAFF.